This TCR beta chain is from a study of technical replicates of blood from several donors. This clone was recorded only once. Germline V gene sequence: CDR1 SGHAT, CDR2 FQNNGV. CDR3 length: 19 amino acids. V was pared by 0 bases and J by 4 bases, with 11 bases of the junction left unmatched. Sequencing used immunoSEQ multiplex PCR; TCRdb keeps in-frame clones, though not all of them. The sample lists roughly 71,000 clones, roughly 89% occurring once. The sequencing input was T cells isolated from PBMCs. The J gene is TRBJ2-1, the V gene TRBV11-2, with 11 bases aligning to TRBD2. The source is a human donor in good health. The DNA of the CDR3 is TGTGCCAGCAGCTTAGATTTTTGGAGGGGACTAGCGGATTACAATGAGCAGTTCTTC. Protein: CASSLDFWRGLADYNEQFF.